Below are 10 T cell receptor beta chains sequenced from a single sample in a study of CD8 T cells in ankylosing spondylitis. General study points: Ankylosing spondylitis blood seemed to carry a telltale TCR beta motif made of roughly eight highly homologous variants.

These receptors' antigens are unknown. TCRdb redid the calling of the 5' RACE reads with MiXCR, one entry per CDR3 protein. This table holds roughly 670,000 distinct CDR3 sequences, 15% to 20% found once. Sequencing used blood, either unsorted or a sorted T cell fraction (not recorded which). These receptors originate from a male donor with ankylosing spondylitis.

The J gene is TRBJ2-5, the V gene TRBV7-9, with 9 nucleotides matching TRBD2. This CDR3 has 17 amino acids. CDR1 and CDR2 from the germline V gene are SEHNR and FQNEAQ (reference sequence). J gave up 3 bases and V 5 bases, and 13 bases lay outside the gene matches. In DNA, the CDR3 is TGTGCCAGCAGCCCCCCCCGTAGCGGGAGAGGGGAAGAGACCCAGTACTTC. Protein sequence: CASSPPRSGRGEETQYF.

The chain employs TRBV12-3 or TRBV12-4 and TRBJ1-1; D uncertain. V lost 6 bases, J lost 1 base, and 12 bases lay in between. This CDR3 has 14 residues. The CDR3 DNA reads as TGTGCCAGCAGCATACAGACCCCGAACACTGAAGCTTTCTTT. Its protein is CASSIQTPNTEAFF.

This clonotype was seen a handful of times. The chain couples TRBV12-3 or TRBV12-4 to TRBJ1-1; the match to TRBD1 covers 8 bases. The CDR3 length is 14 residues. The V segment lost 5 bases and the J segment 1 base; nucleotides outside the gene matches: 3. The CDR3 DNA is TGTGCCAGCAGTGGACAGGGTCGGAACACTGAAGCTTTCTTT. Translated: CASSGQGRNTEAFF.

This clonotype was counted ten times or more. The chain recombines TRBV5-1 with TRBJ1-2; TRBD1 might be the D (6 bases). The CDR3 extends over 12 amino acids. The V gene's germline CDR1 is SGHRS and CDR2 YFSETQ. The V end lost 0 bases, the J end lost 6 bases, and 6 bases lay between the germline ends. The CDR3 DNA follows: TGCGCCAGCAGCTTGGACAGGGATGGCTACACCTTC. This translates into CASSLDRDGYTF.

This clonotype appeared a few times. The chain links TRBV12-3 or TRBV12-4 to TRBJ1-1, with 7 bases aligning to TRBD1. The CDR3 extends over 13 amino acids. V lost 1 base, J lost 11 bases, and 7 bases stayed unmatched. CDR3 bases: TGTGCCAGCAGTTTAGGGGGGGACAGTACTGCTTTCTTT. Its protein is CASSLGGDSTAFF.

This clonotype came up a few times. V and J are TRBV11-1 and TRBJ2-1, with 9 bases aligning to TRBD2. There are 20 residues in the CDR3. Germline CDR1 and CDR2: SGHAT and FQDESV (reference sequence). V gave up 5 bases and J gave up 3 bases; unmatched junction bases: 20. The CDR3 region has the DNA TGTGCCAGCAGCCGTAACCCCGTAGAGAAGGCGGGAGGGATCTACAATGAGCAGTTCTTC. This codes for CASSRNPVEKAGGIYNEQFF.

This chain connects TRBV13 to TRBJ1-2; 8 positions match TRBD1. J was trimmed by 3 bases and V by 5 bases; bases with no gene match: 11. Germline CDR1 is PRHDT and CDR2 is FYEKMQ (reference sequence). The CDR3 consists of 16 residues. CDR3 sequence (DNA): TGTGCCAGCAGCACAGGCGACAGGGGAGGGTACTATGGCTACACCTTC. It specifies CASSTGDRGGYYGYTF.

J is TRBJ1-6 and V is TRBV2; perhaps TRBD1 as D (5 bases). The CDR3 extends over 19 amino acids. V was trimmed by 2 bases and J by 1 base, leaving 18 bases between them. Germline V CDR1 and CDR2: SNHLY, FYNNEI. The CDR3 sequence: CASSEMGQARGSYNSPLHF. For the CDR3, the DNA is TGTGCCAGCAGTGAAATGGGGCAGGCCAGAGGATCCTATAATTCACCCCTCCACTTT.

This chain joins TRBV29-1 and TRBJ2-7; possibly TRBD1 or TRBD2 for D (5 bases each). Trimming took off 7 bases at V and 2 bases at J, with 9 bases between the two ends. CDR3 length: 11 amino acids. In germline, CDR1 is SQVTM, CDR2 ANQGSEA. The CDR3 DNA reads as TGCAGCGCACGGGGCCCCTACGAGCAGTACTTC. Translation: CSARGPYEQYF.

The genes are TRBV29-1 and TRBJ2-7; TRBD2 matches at 7 bases. Per germline, CDR1 SQVTM and CDR2 ANQGSEA. The CDR3 covers 14 residues. The ends lost 4 bases at V and 7 bases at J; junction bases unmatched: 13. This CDR3 is CSVVLRGVNVEQYF. CDR3 nucleotide sequence: TGCAGCGTTGTACTTCGGGGGGTGAATGTGGAGCAGTACTTC.